The present entry profiles one T cell receptor (beta chain) with its context. Its matching antigen is unknown. The CDR3 has 11 amino acids. Germline-derived CDR1 and CDR2 are GTSNPN and SVGIG (reference sequence). The method was immunoSEQ multiplex PCR; TCRdb's version includes in-frame clones alone and lacks a portion of them. The repertoire holds 5,500 to 6,500 clones, with roughly two fifths as singletons. This sample is drawn from a study of T cells in localized non-small cell lung cancer. Regarding the study as a whole: Median roughly 57 top-100 tumor clones were shared with paired adjacent lung. Investigators sequenced only a single tumor region, leaving heterogeneity possible. Highest T cell clonality was seen in uninvolved adjacent lung, surpassing that measured in tumor. Among blood samples, higher T cell density accompanied longer overall survival.

The starting material was lung tumor tissue, obtained before any cancer treatment. The chain recombines TRBV30 with TRBJ1-1; 7 nucleotides match TRBD1. The sequence came from a woman aged 35-75 years with stage II squamous cell lung carcinoma. Written as DNA, the CDR3 is TGTGCTGCACAGGGGCTGGCTGAAGCTTTCTTT. Translation: CAAQGLAEAFF.